This T cell receptor (beta chain) was recovered during a study of blood T cell repertoires in COVID-19. Overall study: Italy, Spain and the United States were the sources of the convalescent and acute COVID-19 samples. T cells, B-cell-depleted T cells, or PBMCs provided the cDNA or gDNA that served as material.

This CDR3 spans 12 amino acids. Germline CDR1 reads SQVTM; CDR2 reads ANQGSEA. V gave up 5 bases and J gave up 4 bases; unmatched junction bases: 4. In the source study's methods: How many nucleated cells were present was estimated from reference gene primer amplification. Generated by immunoSEQ multiplex PCR, the TCRdb table keeps only in-frame clones and is missing some. From that table come the V and J calls and clone size; the DNA was used to work out D and trimming. The sample shows about 210,000 clones, roughly 85% of them seen only once. The chain links TRBV29-1 to TRBJ1-1, with TRBD1 matching 7 bases. Sequenced: peripheral blood. The origin of this receptor is a woman in her 40s with active or convalescent COVID-19. CDR3 in amino acids: CSVTTGATEAFF. CDR3 DNA sequence: TGCAGCGTTACTACAGGGGCCACTGAAGCTTTCTTT. Based on the CDR3 plus reference TRBV29-1 and TRBJ1-1, the full variable domain is SAVISQKPSRDICQRGTSLTIQCQVDSQVTMMFWYRQQPGQSLTLIATANQGSEATYESGFVIDKFPISRPNLTFSTLTVSNMSPEDSSIYLCSVTTGATEAFFGQGTRLTVV.